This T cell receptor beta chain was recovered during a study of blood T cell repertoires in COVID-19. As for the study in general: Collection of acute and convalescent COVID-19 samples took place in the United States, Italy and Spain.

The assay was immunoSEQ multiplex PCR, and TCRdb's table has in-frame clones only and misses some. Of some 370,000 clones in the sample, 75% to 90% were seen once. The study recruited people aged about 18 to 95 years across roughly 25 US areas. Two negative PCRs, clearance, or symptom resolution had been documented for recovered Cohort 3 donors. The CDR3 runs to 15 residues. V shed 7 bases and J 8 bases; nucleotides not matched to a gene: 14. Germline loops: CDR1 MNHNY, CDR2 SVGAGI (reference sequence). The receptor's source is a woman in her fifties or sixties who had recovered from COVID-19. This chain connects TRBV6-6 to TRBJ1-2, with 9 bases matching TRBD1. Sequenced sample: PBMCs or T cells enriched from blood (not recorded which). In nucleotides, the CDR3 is TGTGCCAGCACCAACGGTGGGACAGGGTCTTGGGGCTACACCTTC. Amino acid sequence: CASTNGGTGSWGYTF.